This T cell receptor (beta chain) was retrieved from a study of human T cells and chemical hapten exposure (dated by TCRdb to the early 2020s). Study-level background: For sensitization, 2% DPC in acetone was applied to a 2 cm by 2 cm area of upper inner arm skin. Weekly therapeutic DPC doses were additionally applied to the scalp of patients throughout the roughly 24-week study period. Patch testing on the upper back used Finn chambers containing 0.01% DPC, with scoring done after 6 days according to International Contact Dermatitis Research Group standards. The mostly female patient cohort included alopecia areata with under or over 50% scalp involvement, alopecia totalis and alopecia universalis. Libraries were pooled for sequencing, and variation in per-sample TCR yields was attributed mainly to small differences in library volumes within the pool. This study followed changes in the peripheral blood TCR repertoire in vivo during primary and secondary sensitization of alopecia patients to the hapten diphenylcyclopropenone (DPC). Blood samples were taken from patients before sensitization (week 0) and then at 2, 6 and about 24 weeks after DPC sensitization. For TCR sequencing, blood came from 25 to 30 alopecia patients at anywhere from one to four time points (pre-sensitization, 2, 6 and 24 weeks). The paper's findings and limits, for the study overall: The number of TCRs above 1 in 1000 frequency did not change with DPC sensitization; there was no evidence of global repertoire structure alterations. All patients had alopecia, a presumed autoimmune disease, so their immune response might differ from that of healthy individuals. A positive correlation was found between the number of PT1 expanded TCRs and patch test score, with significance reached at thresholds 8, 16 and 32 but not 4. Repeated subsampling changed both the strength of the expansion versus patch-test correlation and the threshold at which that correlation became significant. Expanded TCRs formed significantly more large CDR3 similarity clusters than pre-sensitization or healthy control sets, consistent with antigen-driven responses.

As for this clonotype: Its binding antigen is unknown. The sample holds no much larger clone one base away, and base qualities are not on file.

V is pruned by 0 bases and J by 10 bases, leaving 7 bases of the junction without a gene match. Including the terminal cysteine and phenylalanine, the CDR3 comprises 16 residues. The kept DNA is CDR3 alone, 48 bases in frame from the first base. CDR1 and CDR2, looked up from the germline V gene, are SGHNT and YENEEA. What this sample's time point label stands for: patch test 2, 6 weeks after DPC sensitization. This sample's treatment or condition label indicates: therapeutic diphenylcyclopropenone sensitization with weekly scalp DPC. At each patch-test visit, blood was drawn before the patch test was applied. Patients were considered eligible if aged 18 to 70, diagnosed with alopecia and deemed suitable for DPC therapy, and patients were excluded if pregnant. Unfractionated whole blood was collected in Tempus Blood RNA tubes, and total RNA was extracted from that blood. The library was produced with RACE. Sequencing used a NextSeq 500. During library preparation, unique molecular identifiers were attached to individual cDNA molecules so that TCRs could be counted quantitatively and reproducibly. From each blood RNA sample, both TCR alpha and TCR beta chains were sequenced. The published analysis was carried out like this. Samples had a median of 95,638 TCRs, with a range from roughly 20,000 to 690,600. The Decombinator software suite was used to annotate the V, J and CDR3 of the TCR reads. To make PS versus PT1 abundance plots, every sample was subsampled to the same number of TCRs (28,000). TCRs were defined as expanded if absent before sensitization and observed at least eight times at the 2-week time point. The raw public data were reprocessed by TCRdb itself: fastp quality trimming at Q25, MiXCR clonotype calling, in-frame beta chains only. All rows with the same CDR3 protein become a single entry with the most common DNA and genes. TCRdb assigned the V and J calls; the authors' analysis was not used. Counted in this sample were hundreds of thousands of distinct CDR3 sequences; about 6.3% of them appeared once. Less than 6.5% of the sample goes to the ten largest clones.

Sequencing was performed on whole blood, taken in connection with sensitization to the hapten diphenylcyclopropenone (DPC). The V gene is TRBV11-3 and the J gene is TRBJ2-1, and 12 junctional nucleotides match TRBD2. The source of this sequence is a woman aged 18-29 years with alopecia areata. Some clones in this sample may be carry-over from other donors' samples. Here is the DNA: TGTGCCAGCAGCTTAGATGCTAGCGGGGGGGCACGGGAGCAGTTCTTC. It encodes CASSLDASGGAREQFF.